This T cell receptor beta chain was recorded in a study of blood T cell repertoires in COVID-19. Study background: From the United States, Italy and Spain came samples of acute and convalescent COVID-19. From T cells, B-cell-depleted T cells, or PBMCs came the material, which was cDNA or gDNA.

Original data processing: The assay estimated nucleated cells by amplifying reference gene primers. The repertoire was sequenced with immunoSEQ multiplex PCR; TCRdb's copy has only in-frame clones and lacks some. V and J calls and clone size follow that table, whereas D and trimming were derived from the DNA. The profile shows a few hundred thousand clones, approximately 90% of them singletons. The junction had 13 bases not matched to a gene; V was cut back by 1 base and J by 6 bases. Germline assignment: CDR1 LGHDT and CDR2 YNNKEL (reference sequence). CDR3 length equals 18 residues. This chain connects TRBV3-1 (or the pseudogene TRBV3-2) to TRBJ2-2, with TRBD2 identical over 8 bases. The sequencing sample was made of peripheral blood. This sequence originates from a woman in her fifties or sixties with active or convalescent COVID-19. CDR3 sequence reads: CASSQVLVSGMFPGELFF. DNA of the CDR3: TGTGCCAGCAGCCAAGTGTTGGTTAGCGGGATGTTTCCCGGGGAGCTGTTTTTT.